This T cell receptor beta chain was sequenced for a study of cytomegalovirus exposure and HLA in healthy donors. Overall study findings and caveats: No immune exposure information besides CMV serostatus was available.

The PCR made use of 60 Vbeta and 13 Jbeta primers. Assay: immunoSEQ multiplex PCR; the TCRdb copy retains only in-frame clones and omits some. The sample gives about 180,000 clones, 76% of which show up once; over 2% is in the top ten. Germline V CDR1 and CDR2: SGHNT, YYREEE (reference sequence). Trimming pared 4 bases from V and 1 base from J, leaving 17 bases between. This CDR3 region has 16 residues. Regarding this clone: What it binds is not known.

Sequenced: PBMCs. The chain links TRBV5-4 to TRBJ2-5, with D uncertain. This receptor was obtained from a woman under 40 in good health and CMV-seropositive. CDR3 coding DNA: TGTGCCAGCAGCCCCTCTCAAACAGTCGTCCAAGAGACCCAGTACTTC. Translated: CASSPSQTVVQETQYF.